The subject of this entry is one T cell receptor (beta chain). The table came from immunoSEQ multiplex PCR; TCRdb's copy has only in-frame clones and leaves some out. The table lists 250,000 to 350,000 clones, roughly 90% of them singletons. This sample was included in a study of blood T cell repertoires in COVID-19. Study context: Sources were T cells, B-cell-depleted T cells, or PBMCs; the material itself was cDNA or gDNA.

From germline, CDR1 is ENHRY and CDR2 SYGVKD. V dropped 10 bases and J dropped 2; count of bases not matched to a gene: 3. The CDR3 extends over 13 amino acids. This TCR was recovered from a young man who had recovered from COVID-19. Input material: peripheral blood. V is TRBV10-3 and J is TRBJ1-2, with 11 nucleotides matching TRBD1. CDR3 bases: TGTGCCACCGGACAGGGGGCAAACTATGGCTACACCTTC. Its protein product is CATGQGANYGYTF.